This is a list of T cell receptor beta chains from one sample in a study of control samples from healthy donors and cancer patients. The repertoire was sequenced with immunoSEQ multiplex PCR; TCRdb's copy has only in-frame clones and lacks some. Altogether fewer than 90,000 clones are present, about 95% being singletons, with the ten largest covering roughly 6.2%. The source material was blood. The receptors here all came from a woman in her thirties or forties in good health. The CDR3 runs from the conserved cysteine through the conserved F or W. A D gene is named only where the DNA matches it firmly. Clone size is given for some rows only: seen once, a few or many times, or a class if the clone is expanded.

cdr3_length,j_call,clone_size,v_call,d_call,cdr3_aa,cdr3_nt
15,TRBJ1-4,.,TRBV7-9,TRBD1,CASSLTGGEVEKLFF,TGTGCCAGCAGCTTAACAGGGGGCGAAGTTGAAAAACTGTTTTTT
16,TRBJ2-3,.,TRBV5-1,TRBD2,CASSLAATSSTDTQYF,TGCGCCAGCAGCTTGGCCGCGACTAGCAGCACAGATACGCAGTATTTT
14,TRBJ2-7,few,TRBV10-1,TRBD2,CASSLREGPYEQYF,TGCGCCAGCAGTCTTCGGGAGGGCCCCTACGAGCAGTACTTC
16,TRBJ2-4,.,TRBV7-8,.,CASSLGPTLAKNIQYF,TGTGCCAGCAGCTTAGGTCCAACATTAGCCAAAAACATTCAGTACTTC
14,TRBJ1-2,.,TRBV6-5,TRBD1,CASSPGQGIDGYTF,TGTGCCAGCAGTCCAGGACAGGGGATAGATGGCTACACCTTC
16,TRBJ1-6,.,TRBV4-1,.,CASTQEGGRTNSPLHF,TGCGCCAGCACGCAAGAGGGAGGACGGACCAATTCACCCCTCCACTTT
16,TRBJ2-7,.,TRBV30,TRBD1,CAWSFFPGTGVHEQYF,TGTGCCTGGAGTTTTTTCCCGGGGACAGGGGTCCACGAGCAGTACTTC
15,TRBJ2-3,.,TRBV19,.,CASSSDPGLTDTQYF,TGTGCCAGTAGTTCCGACCCGGGCCTCACAGATACGCAGTATTTT
15,TRBJ2-7,once,TRBV6-6,TRBD1,CASSVTGTGGYEQYF,TGTGCCAGCAGCGTAACCGGGACAGGGGGCTACGAGCAGTACTTC
15,TRBJ2-7,.,TRBV5-1,.,CASSREGGIIYEQYF,TGCGCCAGCAGCCGCGAGGGGGGGATCATCTACGAGCAGTACTTC
15,TRBJ1-4,.,TRBV4-1,.,CASSQDRVGEEKLFF,TGCGCCAGCAGCCAAGATCGGGTGGGGGAAGAAAAACTGTTTTTT
16,TRBJ1-5,once,TRBV10-2,.,CASRLSGGAANQPQHF,TGCGCCAGCAGACTCTCCGGGGGGGCTGCCAATCAGCCCCAGCATTTT
14,TRBJ1-4,.,TRBV7-2,.,CASSPSRANEKLFF,TGTGCCAGCAGCCCCTCTAGGGCAAATGAAAAACTGTTTTTT
14,TRBJ1-1,.,TRBV20-1,.,CSASPLRGPAEAFF,TGCAGTGCTAGTCCCCTCCGCGGGCCCGCTGAAGCTTTCTTT
15,TRBJ2-3,once,TRBV28,TRBD2,CAAQPSGGVADTQYF,TGTGCCGCGCAGCCTAGCGGGGGGGTGGCAGATACGCAGTATTTT
17,TRBJ2-7,.,TRBV7-8,TRBD1,CASSSPWDRGGHYEQYF,TGTGCCAGCAGCTCACCCTGGGACAGGGGGGGGCACTACGAGCAGTACTTC
13,TRBJ1-2,.,TRBV7-9,TRBD1,CASSSGQDYGYTF,TGTGCCAGCAGCTCCGGACAGGACTATGGCTACACCTTC
14,TRBJ2-5,.,TRBV11-2,.,CASSFGALQETQYF,TGTGCCAGCAGCTTTGGGGCCCTTCAAGAGACCCAGTACTTC
14,TRBJ2-3,.,TRBV9,TRBD2,CASSITSGTDTQYF,TGTGCCAGCAGCATCACTAGCGGCACAGATACGCAGTATTTT
15,TRBJ2-7,.,TRBV10-3,TRBD1,CAISELTGGPNEQYF,TGTGCCATCAGTGAGTTAACAGGGGGGCCCAACGAGCAGTACTTC
13,TRBJ1-3,.,TRBV5-6,.,CASSLGPGNTIYF,TGTGCCAGCAGCTTGGGGCCTGGAAACACCATATATTTT
14,TRBJ1-1,.,TRBV5-6,.,CASSLVGMNTEAFF,TGTGCCAGCAGCTTGGTAGGGATGAACACTGAAGCTTTCTTT
12,TRBJ2-7,.,TRBV3-1/TRBV3-2,.,CASSQDIYEQYF,TGTGCCAGCAGCCAAGATATCTACGAGCAGTACTTC
15,TRBJ1-5,.,TRBV2,.,CASRWQGWSNQPQHF,TGTGCCAGCAGGTGGCAGGGATGGAGCAATCAGCCCCAGCATTTT
14,TRBJ2-3,.,TRBV5-4,.,CASSPGVGTDTQYF,TGTGCCAGCAGCCCGGGGGTTGGCACAGATACGCAGTATTTT
16,TRBJ2-2,.,TRBV7-6,.,CASNLGDLDLTGELFF,TGTGCCAGCAACTTAGGGGATTTAGACCTCACCGGGGAGCTGTTTTTT
14,TRBJ2-3,.,TRBV10-3,TRBD1,CAISPGTGTDTQYF,TGTGCCATCAGTCCCGGGACAGGGACGGATACGCAGTATTTT
12,TRBJ1-2,.,TRBV7-2,.,CASSLDAGGYTF,TGTGCCAGCAGCTTGGACGCAGGTGGCTACACCTTC
18,TRBJ2-7,.,TRBV12-5,.,CASGLGFHDQGAPYEQYF,TGTGCTAGTGGTTTAGGTTTCCACGACCAAGGGGCCCCCTACGAGCAGTACTTC
15,TRBJ2-7,once,TRBV4-1,.,CASSPQKEGIHEQYF,TGCGCCAGCAGCCCTCAGAAGGAGGGGATCCACGAGCAGTACTTC
16,TRBJ1-2,.,TRBV3-1/TRBV3-2,TRBD1,CASSQSQGAFSYGYTF,TGTGCCAGCAGCCAATCACAGGGGGCGTTTTCCTATGGCTACACCTTC
13,TRBJ1-5,.,TRBV7-2,TRBD1,CASSRTGDQPQHF,TGTGCCAGCAGCCGAACAGGGGATCAGCCCCAGCATTTT